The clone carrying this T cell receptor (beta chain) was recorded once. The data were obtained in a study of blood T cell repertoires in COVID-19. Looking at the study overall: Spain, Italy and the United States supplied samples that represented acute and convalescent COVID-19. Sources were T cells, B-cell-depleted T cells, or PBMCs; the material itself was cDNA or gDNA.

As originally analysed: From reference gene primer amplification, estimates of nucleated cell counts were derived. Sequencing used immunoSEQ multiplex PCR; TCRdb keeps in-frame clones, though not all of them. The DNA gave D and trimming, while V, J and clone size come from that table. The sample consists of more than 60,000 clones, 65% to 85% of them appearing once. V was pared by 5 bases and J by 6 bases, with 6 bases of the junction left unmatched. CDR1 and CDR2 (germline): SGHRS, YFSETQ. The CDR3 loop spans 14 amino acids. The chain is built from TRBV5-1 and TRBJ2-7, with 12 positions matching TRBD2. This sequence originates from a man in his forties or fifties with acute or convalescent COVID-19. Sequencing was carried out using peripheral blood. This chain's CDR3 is CASSMPSGRVEQYF. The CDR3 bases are TGCGCCAGCAGTATGCCTAGCGGGAGGGTCGAGCAGTACTTC.